The sequence of this TCR beta chain was determined in a study of circulating and synovial CD4+ cells in juvenile arthritis. Study outcomes and limitations: Some such blood samples were as oligoclonal as synovium. These blood cells shared more CDR3 sequences with synovium than bulk blood. CPL and bulk CD4 samples differed at least tenfold in T cell genomes.

Repertoires were generated with immunoSEQ multiplex PCR, while TCRdb's copy carries only in-frame clones and drops some. The data contain about 39,000 clones, around 95% of them singletons. With respect to this clone: The antigen is unknown.

This receptor was obtained from a human donor with juvenile idiopathic arthritis. Sample: CD4+ T cells from blood.

CDR3 coding DNA: TGTGCCTCGCACAAGGGGTCGGCTATTGGCTACACCTTC. This codes for CASHKGSAIGYTF. The rearrangement joins TRBV7-9 to TRBJ1-2; weak D call: TRBD1 (5 bases). The CDR3 runs 13 residues. V lost 11 bases and J lost 7, with 20 bases in between. Germline CDR1 and CDR2: SEHNR and FQNEAQ (reference sequence).